The clone carrying this T cell receptor (beta chain) has a count of ten or more. Its target is not known. Amplification by 5'RACE using constant-segment primers produced TCR alpha and TCR beta cDNA libraries that carried sample barcodes and UMIs. TCRdb re-called the 5' RACE reads with MiXCR, one entry per CDR3 protein. Found here are 300,000 to 400,000 distinct CDR3 sequences, roughly 13% of them singletons; the top ten hold approximately 21%. This CDR3 comprises 16 residues. With 0 bases clipped from V and 4 bases from J, the junction kept 6 bases outside the gene matches. The germline gives CDR1 SGHRS, CDR2 YFSETQ. The data originate from a study of T-cell memory formation after mild COVID-19. Whole-study context: For the most part, TCR clusters were specific to one donor.

Study outcomes and limitations: The CD4+ clones that contracted clustered mainly within CM and EM, and the CD8+ clones concentrated in EMRA. Memory from before infection featured some responding clones, which suggests cross-reactive memory joined.

V usage is TRBV5-1 and J usage is TRBJ2-5; TRBD2 agrees at 10 bases. The sequencing input was PBMCs or a T cell subset sorted from them (not recorded which). The clonotype originates from a man between 18 and 35 years old who had mild COVID-19 (a few samples of this study predate the infection). Cell type and time point are not known. The CDR3 here is CASSLDSGGLGETQYF. CDR3 DNA sequence: TGCGCCAGCAGCTTGGATAGCGGGGGGCTGGGAGAGACCCAGTACTTC.